Below are 12 T cell receptor beta chains sequenced from a single sample in a study of identical twins (dated by TCRdb to 2016 to 2017). The library was generated by 5' RACE. Sequencing used an Illumina HiSeq 2000. TCRdb passed the public sequencing reads through fastp at Q25 and MiXCR, retaining productive beta sequences. Every distinct CDR3 protein forms one entry, paired with its most common genes and DNA. Here the sample has 450,000 to 600,000 distinct CDR3 sequences; approximately 20% occur a single time. The top ten constitute approximately 0.48% of the sample. The same sample was also studied in work on yellow fever vaccine responses in identical twins.

The specimen sequenced was CD4+ T cells sorted from blood. The receptors stem from a woman under 30 in good health.

The chain has TRBV20-1 and TRBJ2-7; 10 nucleotides agree with TRBD1. The J segment lost 1 base and the V segment lost 6 bases, leaving 6 bases of the junction unmatched. This CDR3 has 14 residues. CDR1 and CDR2 (germline): DFQATT, SNEGSKA (reference sequence). DNA for the CDR3: TGCAGTGCGACCCGGACAGGGGGATCCTACGAGCAGTACTTC. Translating it yields CSATRTGGSYEQYF.

This clonotype showed up just a few times. The chain couples TRBV4-2 to TRBJ1-4; 8 bases are shared with TRBD1. The CDR3 is made up of 16 amino acids. V was pared by 3 bases and J by 6 bases, with 9 bases of the junction left unmatched. Germline V gene data show CDR1 as LGHNA and CDR2 as YNFKEQ. The CDR3 DNA follows: TGTGCCAGCAGCCAGGGCAGGGGGCTGATCGATGAAAAACTGTTTTTT. It translates to CASSQGRGLIDEKLFF.

The chain is built from TRBV29-1 and TRBJ2-7, with D possibly TRBD1 on 7 matching bases. The CDR3 loop spans 13 amino acids. The ends were cut back, 7 bases at V and 4 bases at J, with 17 bases in the middle. The V gene's germline CDR1 is SQVTM and CDR2 ANQGSEA. The CDR3 protein is CSALGGGRYEQYF. CDR3 in DNA: TGCAGCGCCCTCGGAGGGGGCAGGTACGAGCAGTACTTC.

In this sample, this clonotype turned up once. The J gene is TRBJ2-2, the V gene TRBV9; D not certain. Trimming removed 0 bases at V and 3 bases at J, with 3 bases between. Germline V gives CDR1 SGDLS, CDR2 YYNGEE. This CDR3 comprises 13 residues. The CDR3 loop is CASSVEYTGELFF. The CDR3 nucleotides read TGTGCCAGCAGCGTAGAGTACACCGGGGAGCTGTTTTTT.

This clonotype occurred a few times. The rearrangement joins TRBV6-4 to TRBJ1-1; D is ambiguous. V lost 6 bases and J 4 bases, leaving 12 bases between the germline ends. The CDR3 sequence is 13 residues long. Germline assignment: CDR1 MRHNA and CDR2 SNTAGT. The CDR3 coding sequence is TGTGCCAGCAGGTCCATCAGGTCCACTGAAGCTTTCTTT. It translates to CASRSIRSTEAFF.

The gene calls are TRBV15 and TRBJ1-1; maybe TRBD1 (5 bases). The germline gives CDR1 LNHNV, CDR2 YYDKDF (reference sequence). The length of the CDR3 is 13 residues. V lost 6 bases and J 5 bases, leaving 13 bases between the germline ends. For the CDR3, the DNA is TGTGCCACCAGGCCGGGGGGAGGGACTGAAGCTTTCTTT. This gives the protein CATRPGGGTEAFF.

This clonotype was found a few times. The rearrangement links TRBV7-8 to TRBJ2-5; 9 bases agree with TRBD2. The CDR3 spans 19 residues. V lost 5 bases, J lost 5 bases, and 21 bases stayed unmatched. Germline assignment: CDR1 SGHVS and CDR2 FQNEAQ. In DNA, the CDR3 is TGTGCCAGCAGCCCCGGACGGTTGGCTAGCGGGAAACAAAGGGAGACCCAGTACTTC. Protein: CASSPGRLASGKQRETQYF.

This clonotype was detected a few times. The chain carries TRBV5-6 and TRBJ1-1; no clear D gene. Looked up from germline, CDR1 is SGHDT and CDR2 is YYEEEE. Deletions cut 0 bases from V and 0 bases from J, with 9 bases between. This CDR3 spans 15 amino acids. CDR3 sequence: CASSLATSMNTEAFF. CDR3 DNA: TGTGCCAGCAGCTTGGCGACAAGTATGAACACTGAAGCTTTCTTT. Looking up the rest from reference TRBV5-6 and TRBJ1-1 gives the full variable domain: DAGVTQSPTHLIKTRGQQVTLRCSPKSGHDTVSWYQQALGQGPQFIFQYYEEEERQRGNFPDRFSGHQFPNYSSELNVNALLLGDSALYLCASSLATSMNTEAFFGQGTRLTVV.

This clonotype was detected only a few times. The chain uses TRBV6-1 and TRBJ2-2; TRBD1 is a possible D gene (6 bases). The CDR3 has 18 amino acids. The V and J ends lost 6 bases and 0 bases respectively, with 20 bases between them. Per the germline V gene, CDR1 is MNHNS and CDR2 is SASEGT. The CDR3 reads CASREQGYRLANTGELFF. The CDR3 region has the DNA TGTGCCAGCAGGGAGCAGGGGTACAGGTTGGCGAACACCGGGGAGCTGTTTTTT.

The sample holds a few counts of this clonotype. This chain uses TRBV3-1 with TRBJ1-3; no clear D. Trimming left V 2 bases short and J 2 bases short, with 10 bases between. This CDR3 is 15 amino acids long. Germline V gene sequence: CDR1 LGHDT, CDR2 YNNKEL (reference sequence). CDR3 in DNA: TGTGCCAGCAGCCAATCTTTGGGAACTGGAAACACCATATATTTT. It encodes CASSQSLGTGNTIYF.

The J gene is TRBJ2-1, the V gene TRBV5-1, with a tentative D call TRBD2 (6 bases). The CDR3 spans 16 residues. Trimming stripped 0 bases from V and 5 bases from J, with 15 bases between. The germline V gene has CDR1 SGHRS and CDR2 YFSETQ. CDR3 bases: TGCGCCAGCAGCTTGGAAACGGGAGTAAGGGACAATGAGCAGTTCTTC. It yields the protein CASSLETGVRDNEQFF.

The chain combines TRBV20-1 with TRBJ2-1, with D possibly being TRBD2 (6 bases). The V end lost 7 bases, the J end lost 2 bases, and 12 bases lay between the germline ends. CDR1 is DFQATT and CDR2 is SNEGSKA in the germline V gene (reference sequence). This CDR3 has 13 amino acids. CDR3 DNA sequence: TGCAGTGTGGAGGGGTTAACCTACAATGAGCAGTTCTTC. This sequence encodes CSVEGLTYNEQFF.